A selection of T cell receptor beta chains follows, all from one sample in a study of synovial regulatory T cells in juvenile arthritis. Sequencing used immunoSEQ multiplex PCR; TCRdb keeps in-frame clones, though not all of them. The sample has about 10,000 clones. The sequenced sample was Treg cells from blood. These receptors originate from a donor aged 2-30 years with juvenile idiopathic arthritis. Each CDR3 is given with its conserved first and last residue. Rows may omit the clone size; those that give it use once, few, many or a size class.

CDR3aa: CASSLWTHTGELFF
j_gene: TRBJ2-2
v_gene: TRBV27
abundance: .

CDR3aa: CASSTRLNTEAFF
j_gene: TRBJ1-1
v_gene: TRBV28
abundance: medium-sized

CDR3aa: CASSLSGSYEQYF
j_gene: TRBJ2-7
v_gene: TRBV7-3
abundance: .

CDR3aa: CASSVRGQGNTIYF
j_gene: TRBJ1-3
v_gene: TRBV9
abundance: medium-sized

CDR3aa: CASSFTAFF
j_gene: TRBJ1-1
v_gene: TRBV5-8
abundance: .

CDR3aa: CASSLSRLGELFF
j_gene: TRBJ2-2
v_gene: TRBV27
abundance: .

CDR3aa: CASSRRPDAFSGNTIYF
j_gene: TRBJ1-3
v_gene: TRBV4-2
abundance: .

CDR3aa: CASSTGGAFF
j_gene: TRBJ1-1
v_gene: TRBV6-1
abundance: .

CDR3aa: CASSRGNANTGELFF
j_gene: TRBJ2-2
v_gene: TRBV2
abundance: .

CDR3aa: CASSERLRQEYNEQFF
j_gene: TRBJ2-1
v_gene: TRBV2
abundance: .

CDR3aa: CASSQVGTGAYGYTF
j_gene: TRBJ1-2
v_gene: TRBV4-1
abundance: .

CDR3aa: CSVGHGGNTIYF
j_gene: TRBJ1-3
v_gene: TRBV29-1
abundance: .

CDR3aa: CASSLSPTSNQPQHF
j_gene: TRBJ1-5
v_gene: TRBV5-1
abundance: .

CDR3aa: CASSFSPSNEQFF
j_gene: TRBJ2-1
v_gene: TRBV7-3
abundance: .

CDR3aa: CASSSTVNTEAFF
j_gene: TRBJ1-1
v_gene: TRBV5-1
abundance: .

CDR3aa: CASSLRNRYGYTF
j_gene: TRBJ1-2
v_gene: TRBV19
abundance: .

CDR3aa: CASRLGNGNTIYF
j_gene: TRBJ1-3
v_gene: TRBV19
abundance: medium-sized

CDR3aa: CSVQEPLGLEEKLFF
j_gene: TRBJ1-4
v_gene: TRBV29-1
abundance: .

CDR3aa: CASSPQRDLKAFF
j_gene: TRBJ1-1
v_gene: TRBV2
abundance: .

CDR3aa: CASSPQEGANEKLFF
j_gene: TRBJ1-4
v_gene: TRBV5-1
abundance: .

CDR3aa: CASSLETPYNEQFF
j_gene: TRBJ2-1
v_gene: TRBV5-1
abundance: .

CDR3aa: CASNPAGAVSYEQYF
j_gene: TRBJ2-7
v_gene: TRBV28
abundance: .

CDR3aa: CASSRGRGYNEQFF
j_gene: TRBJ2-1
v_gene: TRBV19
abundance: .

CDR3aa: CASSPGRGDSYEQYF
j_gene: TRBJ2-7
v_gene: TRBV5-4
abundance: .

CDR3aa: CASSDRGRNQPQHF
j_gene: TRBJ1-5
v_gene: TRBV19
abundance: medium-sized

CDR3aa: CASRFGTGASYEQYF
j_gene: TRBJ2-7
v_gene: TRBV12-2
abundance: .

CDR3aa: CASSLWARTDTQYF
j_gene: TRBJ2-3
v_gene: TRBV7-6
abundance: .

CDR3aa: CASRTTGNYEQYF
j_gene: TRBJ2-7
v_gene: TRBV7-9
abundance: .

CDR3aa: CASSIQPSGTYEQYF
j_gene: TRBJ2-7
v_gene: TRBV19
abundance: medium-sized

CDR3aa: CASSQLEGPTNYGYTF
j_gene: TRBJ1-2
v_gene: TRBV7-9
abundance: .

CDR3aa: CASTRGGLAEETQYF
j_gene: TRBJ2-5
v_gene: TRBV5-1
abundance: .

CDR3aa: CAISERTGMSSYTF
j_gene: TRBJ1-2
v_gene: TRBV10-3
abundance: .

CDR3aa: CASSVGGMDTIYF
j_gene: TRBJ1-3
v_gene: TRBV9
abundance: .

CDR3aa: CASSNRGRRRQPQHF
j_gene: TRBJ1-5
v_gene: TRBV10-1
abundance: .

CDR3aa: CASSIEARWSRTEAFF
j_gene: TRBJ1-1
v_gene: TRBV19
abundance: .

CDR3aa: CASSRPGNEQFF
j_gene: TRBJ2-1
v_gene: TRBV5-6
abundance: .

CDR3aa: CASSPPTREKLFF
j_gene: TRBJ1-4
v_gene: TRBV2
abundance: .

CDR3aa: CASGSSVSSYNEQFF
j_gene: TRBJ2-1
v_gene: TRBV19
abundance: .

CDR3aa: CASSKGTGPGELFF
j_gene: TRBJ2-2
v_gene: TRBV5-1
abundance: .

CDR3aa: CASSILGTGSFYEQYF
j_gene: TRBJ2-7
v_gene: TRBV19
abundance: medium-sized

CDR3aa: CATSKLAGYNEQFF
j_gene: TRBJ2-1
v_gene: TRBV15
abundance: .

CDR3aa: CSVEGFDSSYGYTF
j_gene: TRBJ1-2
v_gene: TRBV29-1
abundance: .

CDR3aa: CASSPGGREGAGELFF
j_gene: TRBJ2-2
v_gene: TRBV5-4
abundance: .

CDR3aa: CASSSLDRTNTEAFF
j_gene: TRBJ1-1
v_gene: TRBV19
abundance: medium-sized

CDR3aa: CASSSGGPLDSYEQYF
j_gene: TRBJ2-7
v_gene: TRBV13
abundance: .

CDR3aa: CASRRPGAGELFF
j_gene: TRBJ2-2
v_gene: TRBV6-5
abundance: .

CDR3aa: CASSLVSGIHTF
j_gene: TRBJ1-2
v_gene: TRBV7-2
abundance: .

CDR3aa: CASSLGGFYGRANYGYTF
j_gene: TRBJ1-2
v_gene: TRBV5-1
abundance: .

CDR3aa: CASSLDEGVAGDWYPGELFF
j_gene: TRBJ2-2
v_gene: TRBV11-2
abundance: .

CDR3aa: CASSDEPGLSEQYF
j_gene: TRBJ2-7
v_gene: TRBV6-4
abundance: .

CDR3aa: CASSTASGNTIYF
j_gene: TRBJ1-3
v_gene: TRBV6-6
abundance: .

CDR3aa: CASSRAGTGFEQYF
j_gene: TRBJ2-7
v_gene: TRBV28
abundance: .

CDR3aa: CASTSGSNEQFF
j_gene: TRBJ2-1
v_gene: TRBV10-1
abundance: .

CDR3aa: CASTQTSRKQYF
j_gene: TRBJ2-7
v_gene: TRBV2
abundance: .

CDR3aa: CASSLVGSGYTF
j_gene: TRBJ1-2
v_gene: TRBV7-8
abundance: .

CDR3aa: CASRDGTSEGFF
j_gene: TRBJ2-1
v_gene: TRBV5-4
abundance: .

CDR3aa: CASSLGQVPGQPQHF
j_gene: TRBJ1-5
v_gene: TRBV5-1
abundance: .

CDR3aa: CASSAATSTDTQYF
j_gene: TRBJ2-3
v_gene: TRBV25-1
abundance: .

CDR3aa: CASKGDGYEQYF
j_gene: TRBJ2-7
v_gene: TRBV2
abundance: .

CDR3aa: CASSLVGGIGNEQFF
j_gene: TRBJ2-1
v_gene: TRBV5-4
abundance: .